This T cell receptor beta chain emerged from a study of regulatory T cells in long-lasting Graves disease. Study details: Persistent cases took antithyroid drugs over 5 years and stayed TSH receptor antibody positive.

Building of the TCR beta libraries involved iRepertoire HTBI primers and Arm-PCR of CDR3 regions. TCRdb fed the multiplex PCR reads into MiXCR, producing one record per CDR3 protein. The repertoire holds a few hundred thousand distinct CDR3 sequences, roughly 25% seen once, with around 30% in the top ten. Broader study findings: TCR diversity was lower in persistent than newly diagnosed Graves' disease. When disease was persistent, TRBV28, TRBJ1-2 and TRBJ2-5 were the favored segments.

Indicated time point: persistent/refractory GD, antithyroid drugs over 5 years with positive TRAb. The authors made the TCR library using RNA they extracted from PBMCs. With EDTA tubes as the receptacles, approximately 8.2 milliliters of peripheral blood were drawn. About this clonotype itself: Its antigen is unknown.

V lost 1 base and J 5 bases, leaving 10 bases between the germline ends. The CDR3 loop spans 14 amino acids. In germline, CDR1 is SGHRS, CDR2 YFSETQ. The genes are TRBV5-1 and TRBJ1-5, with D maybe TRBD1 (6 bases). The receptor comes from a woman aged 40 to 50 with Graves disease. Sequenced material: peripheral blood mononuclear cells (PBMCs), taken when the disease was refractory, from a patient treated with antithyroid drugs. This chain's CDR3 is CASSLWAGDQPQHF. DNA for the CDR3: TGCGCCAGCAGCTTGTGGGCAGGGGATCAGCCCCAGCATTTT.